Listed below are T cell receptor beta chains from one sample, sequenced in a study of cytomegalovirus exposure and HLA in healthy donors. Generated by immunoSEQ multiplex PCR, the TCRdb table keeps only in-frame clones and is missing some. Among about 140,000 clones listed, around 78% were seen once. What was sequenced was PBMCs. These receptor sequences come from a woman in her thirties or forties in good health and CMV-seropositive. Both conserved end residues are part of each CDR3. Each record gives: CDR3 protein, V gene, J gene.

CDR3 protein: CASSEGRLAGGLGAQYF; V gene: TRBV6-1; J gene: TRBJ2-5
CDR3 protein: CASSIGLAENTEAFF; V gene: TRBV19; J gene: TRBJ1-1
CDR3 protein: CASSSGQGMDGYTF; V gene: TRBV7-2; J gene: TRBJ1-2
CDR3 protein: CATFTDTQYF; V gene: TRBV28; J gene: TRBJ2-3
CDR3 protein: CASSYRTGLETQYF; V gene: TRBV5-1; J gene: TRBJ2-5
CDR3 protein: CASSPGTSGRSDTQYF; V gene: TRBV27; J gene: TRBJ2-3
CDR3 protein: CASSSPGSNTEAFF; V gene: TRBV28; J gene: TRBJ1-1
CDR3 protein: CASSPTQGTNYGYTF; V gene: TRBV18; J gene: TRBJ1-2
CDR3 protein: CASSLGQGVGYEQYF; V gene: TRBV7-8; J gene: TRBJ2-7
CDR3 protein: CASSHPGQSSGANVLTF; V gene: TRBV18; J gene: TRBJ2-6
CDR3 protein: CASSLQTEAFF; V gene: TRBV13; J gene: TRBJ1-1
CDR3 protein: CASSPTGNEQYF; V gene: TRBV18; J gene: TRBJ2-7
CDR3 protein: CASSPRGYEQYF; V gene: TRBV9; J gene: TRBJ2-7
CDR3 protein: CASSYSEDYWFF; V gene: TRBV6-5; J gene: TRBJ2-1
CDR3 protein: CASSLDGRAWETQYF; V gene: TRBV7-9; J gene: TRBJ2-5
CDR3 protein: CASSLRTSKDNEQFF; V gene: TRBV7-3; J gene: TRBJ2-1
CDR3 protein: CSVDGPGAKDEAFF; V gene: TRBV29-1; J gene: TRBJ1-1
CDR3 protein: CASSTYLAGEGNEQFF; V gene: TRBV19; J gene: TRBJ2-1
CDR3 protein: CSSSLEGAHGYTF; V gene: TRBV7-9; J gene: TRBJ1-2
CDR3 protein: CASSPLVGGANYGYTF; V gene: TRBV7-9; J gene: TRBJ1-2
CDR3 protein: CASRLPREVGGGEKLFF; V gene: TRBV28; J gene: TRBJ1-4
CDR3 protein: CASSPGAGENYEQYF; V gene: TRBV18; J gene: TRBJ2-7
CDR3 protein: CASSSSPEDTEAFF; V gene: TRBV19; J gene: TRBJ1-1
CDR3 protein: CASSSGQTTEAFF; V gene: TRBV28; J gene: TRBJ1-1
CDR3 protein: CASSPGVGLSEAFF; V gene: TRBV18; J gene: TRBJ1-1
CDR3 protein: CASSAAQGTGELFF; V gene: TRBV6-1; J gene: TRBJ2-2
CDR3 protein: CASSPYNQPQHF; V gene: TRBV7-8; J gene: TRBJ1-5
CDR3 protein: CASSYSAAKPYEQYF; V gene: TRBV6-5; J gene: TRBJ2-7
CDR3 protein: CASSPITDTGELFF; V gene: TRBV7-9; J gene: TRBJ2-2
CDR3 protein: CASSPDRNYGYTF; V gene: TRBV9; J gene: TRBJ1-2
CDR3 protein: CAISESQGAWETQYF; V gene: TRBV10-3; J gene: TRBJ2-5
CDR3 protein: CASSRTGGKETQYF; V gene: TRBV28; J gene: TRBJ2-5
CDR3 protein: CASSWDSLSQQYF; V gene: TRBV7-3; J gene: TRBJ2-7